This T cell receptor (beta chain) was sequenced during a study of shared clonotypes between healthy human individuals. Execution of the assay was at deep level. Method: immunoSEQ multiplex PCR; TCRdb's copy keeps in-frame clones and lacks some. The sample contains approximately 500,000 clones, approximately 84% of which appear only once. Study-wide points: Only blood underwent sampling, and tissue repertoires likely differ.

Germline V gives CDR1 MNHEY, CDR2 SMNVEV (reference sequence). V was trimmed by 3 bases and J by 5 bases, leaving 13 bases between them. The CDR3 totals 14 residues. Note on this clone: What it recognizes is unknown.

The J gene is TRBJ2-5, the V gene TRBV27; D gene uncertain. The clonotype originates from a woman aged 40 to 50 in good health. Some clones in this sample may be carry-over from other donors' samples. The material sequenced was PBMCs. CDR3 nucleotide sequence: TGTGCCAGCAGTTTCAGCGAAGGAGAGGAGACCCAGTACTTC. This encodes CASSFSEGEETQYF.